This T cell receptor (beta chain) was recovered during a study of response to subunit inactivated influenza vaccine. TCRdb redid the calling of the RT-PCR reads with MiXCR, one entry per CDR3 protein. The data contain some 600,000 distinct CDR3 sequences, 13% to 15% of them seen just once; the ten biggest clones take up around 7.6%. Germline V gene data show CDR1 as MNHEY and CDR2 as SMNVEV (reference sequence). Germline trimming cut 3 bases from V and 3 bases from J; bases unmatched to any gene: 8. CDR3 size: 15 residues. The origin of this receptor is a man aged 50 to 60 who received an inactivated influenza vaccine. Sequencing was performed on PBMCs from blood, taken 14 to 15 days before vaccination. This chain uses TRBV27 with TRBJ2-7; 7 bases agree with TRBD1. In DNA, the CDR3 is TGTGCCAGCAGTTTGAAGGGTACAGGGGTCTACGAGCAGTACTTC. Its protein is CASSLKGTGVYEQYF.